There are a few counts of the clone carrying this T cell receptor beta chain. Its antigen is undetermined. The entry originates in a study of identical twins. One entry per CDR3 protein, called by TCRdb with MiXCR from the 5' RACE reads. The repertoire has roughly 200,000 distinct CDR3 sequences, roughly 15% of them found once; the top ten carry 35% to 45%. Germline V CDR1 and CDR2: KGHDR, SFDVKD. V lost 9 bases, J lost 5 bases, and 15 bases lay in between. The CDR3 is 14 residues long. Whole-study findings and limits: Modelling underestimated the level of out-of-frame TCR alpha sharing observed in monozygotic twins.

Separately, the same data were catalogued under a study of T cells expressing NK-cell markers. From that study: In a handful of donors, these clonotypes also led the CD3+CD56-NKG2C+ fraction.

Source material: CD8+ T cells sorted from blood. The V and J genes are TRBV24-1 and TRBJ2-2, with D perhaps matching TRBD1 (6 bases). The clonotype was recovered from a woman between 18 and 29 years old in good health. CDR3 loop: CATWGRTATGELFF. The CDR3 nucleotides read TGTGCCACCTGGGGTAGGACAGCAACCGGGGAGCTGTTTTTT.